This TCR beta chain was sequenced in a study of T cells in women clearing cervical HPV infection. The protocol was immunoSEQ multiplex PCR, while the TCRdb copy is restricted to in-frame clones and leaves out a portion. Found here are roughly 30,000 clones; the top ten clones hold 15% to 20%. This sequence originates from a woman between 18 and 70 years old with a cervical HPV16 infection that either progressed to CIN3+ or cleared (not recorded which). Material for sequencing was blood buffy coat.

The sequenced part of the CDR3 DNA is TGTGCCAGCAGCTTAGGGGCAGGCCCAGTGGGTGAA. This sequence encodes CASSLGAGPVGE. The whole CDR3 region reads CASSLGAGPVGEAFF. This chain joins TRBV11-2 and TRBJ1-1; no reliable D call. The observed sequence ends 3 residues before the CDR3 terminus, with the missing tail filled in from the germline J gene. V was shortened by 1 base and J by 7 bases, with 16 bases between the two germline ends. Looked up from germline, CDR1 is SGHAT and CDR2 is FQNNGV. The CDR3 is 15 amino acids.